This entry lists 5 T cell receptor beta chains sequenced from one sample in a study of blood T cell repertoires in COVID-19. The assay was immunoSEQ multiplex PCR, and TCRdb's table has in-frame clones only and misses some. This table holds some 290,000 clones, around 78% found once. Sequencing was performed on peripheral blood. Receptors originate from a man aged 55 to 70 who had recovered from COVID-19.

Here the CDR3 reads CATSGTGRTDTQYF. For the CDR3, the DNA is TGTGCCACCAGTGGAACAGGGCGCACAGATACGCAGTATTTT. The V and J genes are TRBV24-1 and TRBJ2-3, with D maybe TRBD1 (6 bases). Germline values: CDR1 KGHDR, CDR2 SFDVKD. This CDR3 is built from 14 residues. V was clipped by 5 bases and J by 1 base, with 9 bases between them.

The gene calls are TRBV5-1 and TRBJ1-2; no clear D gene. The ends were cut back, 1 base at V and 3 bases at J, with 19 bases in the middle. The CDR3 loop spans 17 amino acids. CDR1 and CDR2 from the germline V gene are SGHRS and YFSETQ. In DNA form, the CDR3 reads TGCGCCAGCAGCTTGTATTCACAGCTAACCACCTACTATGGCTACACCTTC. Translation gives CASSLYSQLTTYYGYTF.

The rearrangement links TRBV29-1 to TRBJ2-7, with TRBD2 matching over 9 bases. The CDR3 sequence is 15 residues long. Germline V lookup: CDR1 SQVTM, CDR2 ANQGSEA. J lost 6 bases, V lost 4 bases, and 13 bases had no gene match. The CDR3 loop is CSVVWLAGNYGEQYF. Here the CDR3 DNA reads TGCAGCGTTGTCTGGCTAGCGGGGAACTACGGCGAGCAGTACTTC.

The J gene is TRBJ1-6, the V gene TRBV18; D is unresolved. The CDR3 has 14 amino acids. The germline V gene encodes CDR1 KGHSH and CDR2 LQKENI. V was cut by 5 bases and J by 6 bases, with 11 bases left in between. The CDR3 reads CASSSTAGNSPLHF. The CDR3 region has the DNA TGTGCCAGCTCATCCACAGCCGGTAATTCACCCCTCCACTTT.

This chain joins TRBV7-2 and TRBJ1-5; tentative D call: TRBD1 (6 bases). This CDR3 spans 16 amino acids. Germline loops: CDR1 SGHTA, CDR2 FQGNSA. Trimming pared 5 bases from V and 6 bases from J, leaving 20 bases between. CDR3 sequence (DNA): TGTGCCAGCAGCCCTTCCGTTCACAGGGAGAGTCAGCCCCAGCATTTT. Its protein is CASSPSVHRESQPQHF. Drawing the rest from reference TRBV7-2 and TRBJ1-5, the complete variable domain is GAGVSQSPSNKVTEKGKDVELRCDPISGHTALYWYRQSLGQGLEFLIYFQGNSAPDKSGLPSDRFSAERTGGSVSTLTIQRTQQEDSAVYLCASSPSVHRESQPQHFGDGTRLSIL.